This T cell receptor beta chain was obtained from a study of CD8+CD57+ T cells in acquired aplastic anemia listed by TCRdb under 2018. Turning to the overall study: Extracted DNA from sorted CD4+ and CD8+ cells averaged approximately 3 ug, ranging from roughly 0.17 to 30 ug. CD8+CD57+ expansion was defined as a frequency above the mean frequency observed in healthy subjects. On the study overall, not on this receptor specifically: Patients and healthy controls showed no significant difference in CD8+ Simpson's diversity (P=0.060). Over 25 CD8+ CDR3 sequences were found in both patients and controls but appeared to be highly expressed in patients and within the immunodominant clones of the patients.

TCR beta VDJ combination and CDR3 sequence profiling used genomic DNA as the template. TCR repertoire sequencing was run on an Illumina HiSeq 2000. The source study handled its data this way. Repertoires were assessed using TRBV/TRBJ rearrangement plots, CDR3 size and DJ length profiles, and Simpson's diversity index. The most abundant DNA sequence in the deep sequencing data was defined as the immunodominant clone. CDR3 amino acid sequences were checked for sharing across subjects and were also compared against the VDJdb database and published repertoires. Using fastp at Q25 and MiXCR, TCRdb reprocessed the public reads and kept productive beta chains. Rows are unified per CDR3 protein, each entry keeping the most common DNA and genes. TCRdb assigned the V and J calls; the authors' analysis was not used. Within this sample are just over 200,000 distinct CDR3 sequences, with approximately 65% of them counted one time only. About 60% of the sample is held by the ten biggest clonotypes.

Patients chosen for sequencing had shown expansion of CD8+CD57+ cells by flow cytometry. All patients had severe acquired aplastic anemia diagnosed by International Study of Aplastic Anemia and Agranulocytosis and Camitta criteria. No therapy had been received by the patients at the time of blood sampling. TCR repertoires of sorted CD4+ and CD8+ blood T cells from severe aplastic anemia patients and healthy subjects were deep-sequenced in the study. Patients were enrolled under clinicaltrials.gov protocols 00001620, 01623167, 00001397, 00071045, 00081523 and 00961064 in the USA. Ficoll-Paque density gradient centrifugation was used to isolate peripheral blood mononuclear cells. CD4+ and CD8+ T cells were sorted by FACS or magnetic beads before DNA extraction. V is shortened by 5 bases, J by 6 bases, and the region joining them spans 7 bases. From the cysteine through the phenylalanine, the CDR3 covers 12 amino acids. Of all the DNA, just the CDR3 is kept, 36 bases in frame from base 1.

This clonotype was seen only a few times. Its antigen is still unknown. No base quality information exists; no much larger clone differs at one position. The sequence was obtained from a human donor with aplastic anemia. The chain is made from TRBV12-3 or TRBV12-4 and TRBJ2-2; the D gene cannot be resolved reliably. The sequencing input was sorted CD4+, CD8+, or CD8+CD57+ T cells (not recorded which) from PBMCs. This receptor has the CDR3 CASSDLAGELFF. DNA sequence: TGTGCCAGCAGTGATTTAGCCGGGGAGCTGTTTTTT.